This T cell receptor beta chain was sequenced during a study of blood T cell repertoires in COVID-19. Germline V gene data show CDR1 as LNHDA and CDR2 as SQIVND (reference sequence). The CDR3 extends over 14 amino acids. Germline trimming cut 3 bases from V and 8 bases from J; bases unmatched to any gene: 4. Authors' data handling: Reference gene primer amplification yielded estimated nucleated cell counts. Assay used: immunoSEQ multiplex PCR; TCRdb lists only in-frame clones, some missing. The V and J calls and clone size are taken from that table; D and trimming were inferred from the DNA. The sample yields under 95,000 clones, around nine tenths seen once.

Sequencing input: peripheral blood. This rearrangement joins TRBV19 to TRBJ2-1, with 10 nucleotides matching TRBD1. The TCR comes from a middle-aged man with acute or convalescent COVID-19. The CDR3 bases are TGTGCCAGTAGTATTGGACAGGGGGAATATGAGCAGTTCTTC. It specifies CASSIGQGEYEQFF.